Below are 27 T cell receptor beta chains sequenced from a single sample in a study of spatial heterogeneity in lung cancer (dated by TCRdb to the late 2010s). The sample's time point label, decoded: sample taken at primary tumor resection. TCR sequencing used whole RNA extracted from tumor and nontumor lung tissue, or from cryopreserved PBMC samples, without cell sorting. The library was generated by 5' RACE. Sequenced using a NextSeq 500. In TCRdb, the public reads were trimmed at Q25 with fastp and aligned with MiXCR, with productive beta chains retained. Here each entry gathers all rows of one CDR3 protein and keeps the most common genes and DNA. The sample table lists about 26,000 distinct CDR3 sequences, about 13% of them with a count of one. The ten most abundant clones make up under 30% of the sample. The source was PBMCs, collected at surgery. These receptors were taken from a female donor with early-stage non-small cell lung cancer.

The V gene is TRBV9, the J gene TRBJ1-6; no clear D gene. The CDR3 extends over 14 amino acids. V was pared by 2 bases and J by 7 bases, with 10 bases between. The germline V gene encodes CDR1 SGDLS and CDR2 YYNGEE. The CDR3, as DNA: TGTGCCAGCAGCGTTAAGGGAGAAAATTCACCCCTCCACTTT. Translation: CASSVKGENSPLHF.

This clonotype was observed many times. V usage is TRBV13 and J usage is TRBJ2-2, with D perhaps TRBD2 (6 bases). CDR1 is PRHDT and CDR2 is FYEKMQ in the germline V gene (reference sequence). V lost 1 base and J lost 3, with 15 bases in between. This CDR3 is built from 17 residues. The DNA for the CDR3 is TGTGCCAGCAGCTTAGCCCCTTGGGGGGTTGACACCGGGGAGCTGTTTTTT. Translating it yields CASSLAPWGVDTGELFF.

In this sample, this clonotype turned up a few times. This chain uses TRBV20-1 with TRBJ2-1; 7 bases are shared with TRBD1. This CDR3 has 15 amino acids. Germline V lookup: CDR1 DFQATT, CDR2 SNEGSKA (reference sequence). With 3 bases clipped from V and 0 bases from J, the junction kept 5 bases outside the gene matches. DNA for the CDR3: TGCAGTGCTAGTCGAGGACAGGTCTCCTACAATGAGCAGTTCTTC. This sequence encodes CSASRGQVSYNEQFF.

This clonotype was picked up a small number of times. The chain links TRBV15 to TRBJ2-1; 9 bases align to TRBD1. The trim removed 8 bases at V and 6 bases at J, leaving 8 bases unmatched. Germline V gene lookup returns CDR1 LNHNV and CDR2 YYDKDF (reference sequence). The CDR3 consists of 14 residues. CDR3 sequence (DNA): TGTGCCACCCAACGGGACAGGGTTAGCAATGAGCAGTTCTTC. Translating it yields CATQRDRVSNEQFF.

This clonotype was recorded many times. V gene TRBV20-1 combines with J gene TRBJ2-7, with a possible D match to TRBD1 (6 bases). The V gene lost 4 bases and the J gene lost 4 bases, with 23 bases spanning the gap. Looked up from germline, CDR1 is DFQATT and CDR2 is SNEGSKA (reference sequence). This CDR3 has 16 residues. This CDR3 reads CSATGRGRDIPYEQYV. CDR3 bases: TGCAGTGCTACGGGTAGGGGCAGGGACATTCCATACGAGCAGTACGTC.

The V gene is TRBV6-6, the J gene TRBJ2-4; D is unresolved. The CDR3 sequence is 14 residues long. The V and J ends lost 8 bases and 1 base respectively, with 12 bases between them. Germline values: CDR1 MNHNY, CDR2 SVGAGI (reference sequence). The CDR3 nucleotides are TGTGCCAGCGGGGAAGCACAGGCCAAAAACATTCAGTACTTC. This encodes CASGEAQAKNIQYF.

This clonotype was seen repeatedly, ten times or more. V is TRBV7-8 and J is TRBJ2-3; 9 nucleotides align to TRBD2. The germline gives CDR1 SGHVS, CDR2 FQNEAQ. The length of the CDR3 is 16 residues. The V gene end was trimmed by 1 base and the J gene end by 3 bases; junction bases not matched to a gene: 5. The chain's CDR3 is CASSLGVAGATDTQYF. Written as DNA, the CDR3 is TGTGCCAGCAGCTTAGGTGTAGCGGGGGCAACAGATACGCAGTATTTT.

This clonotype was detected many times. V is TRBV11-1 and J is TRBJ1-1; D gene ambiguous. V dropped 7 bases and J dropped 0 bases, with 12 bases sitting between them. The CDR3 has 14 residues. The germline CDR1 and CDR2 sequences are SGHAT and FQDESV (reference sequence). CDR3 amino acids: CASTKTSVNTEAFF. CDR3 DNA: TGTGCCAGCACCAAGACCTCAGTGAACACTGAAGCTTTCTTT.

This clonotype was detected ten times or more. V is TRBV6-2 or TRBV6-3 and J is TRBJ2-2, with TRBD1 matching over 10 bases. The CDR3 has 17 amino acids. Germline CDR1 and CDR2: MNHEY and SVGEGT. Trimming took 2 bases from V and 0 from J; bases not matched to a gene: 3. CDR3 in DNA: TGTGCCAGCAGTTACCGGGACAGGGGACCGAACACCGGGGAGCTGTTTTTT. Translating gives CASSYRDRGPNTGELFF.

This clonotype was counted many times. The chain is built from TRBV7-9 and TRBJ1-4; no firm D call. The germline V gene encodes CDR1 SEHNR and CDR2 FQNEAQ (reference sequence). V lost 8 bases and J lost 0, with 7 bases in between. This CDR3 comprises 13 residues. CDR3 coding DNA: TGTGCCAGCTCGCAGACAACTAATGAAAAACTGTTTTTT. It yields the protein CASSQTTNEKLFF.

This clonotype was counted many times. The chain employs TRBV7-9 and TRBJ1-2, with D possibly TRBD1 on 5 matching bases. V gave up 5 bases and J gave up 4 bases, with 17 bases separating them. This CDR3 spans 15 amino acids. Per germline, CDR1 SEHNR and CDR2 FQNEAQ (reference sequence). As DNA, the CDR3 is TGTGCCAGCAGCCCTATATCAATTGGGGCCTATGGCTACACCTTC. Residues: CASSPISIGAYGYTF.

This clonotype was seen repeatedly, ten times or more. The V gene is TRBV4-1, the J gene TRBJ2-6; 7 bases agree with TRBD2. This CDR3 has 18 amino acids. The J segment lost 0 bases and the V segment lost 5 bases, leaving 10 bases of the junction unmatched. Per the germline V gene, CDR1 is MGHRA and CDR2 is YSYEKL. CDR3 region: CASSARGGSVSGANVLTF. As DNA, the CDR3 is TGCGCCAGCAGCGCCCGCGGCGGGAGTGTCTCTGGGGCCAACGTCCTGACTTTC.

The table lists this clonotype with many counts. The J gene is TRBJ2-1, the V gene TRBV3-1, with 8 bases fitting TRBD2. V shed 0 bases and J 12 bases; nucleotides not matched to a gene: 7. The CDR3 consists of 14 residues. Germline CDR1 reads LGHDT; CDR2 reads YNNKEL (reference sequence). The CDR3 nucleotides are TGTGCCAGCAGCCAAGATCTCGCGGGAGGAAGGCAGTTCTTC. Translated, it gives CASSQDLAGGRQFF.

The sample holds many counts of this clonotype. The chain carries TRBV28 and TRBJ1-2; the D is unclear. The V end was cut by 6 bases, the J end by 2 bases, with 13 bases between. Germline CDR1 and CDR2: MDHEN and SYDVKM. This CDR3 has 14 residues. The CDR3 region has the DNA TGTGCCAGCAGGTTAGGAGCGACGAACTATGGCTACACCTTC. This codes for CASRLGATNYGYTF.

This clonotype was counted only a few times. The chain carries TRBV12-3 or TRBV12-4 and TRBJ1-1; D is uncertain. The ends were cut back, 10 bases at V and 0 bases at J, with 9 bases in the middle. The CDR3 has 12 amino acids. DNA of the CDR3: TGTGCCACCACCCGGGTGAACACTGAAGCTTTCTTT. Its protein is CATTRVNTEAFF.

This clonotype was counted ten times or more. The J gene is TRBJ2-3, the V gene TRBV6-5, with 11 bases matching TRBD2. The germline gives CDR1 MNHEY, CDR2 SVGAGI. V was pared by 8 bases and J by 2 bases, with 6 bases of the junction left unmatched. The CDR3 has 15 residues. This CDR3 is CASRVLAGATDTQYF. CDR3 in DNA: TGTGCCAGCCGGGTACTAGCGGGAGCCACAGATACGCAGTATTTT.

Regarding this clonotype: This may stem from a read error, because a much larger clone lies one nucleotide away. The J gene is TRBJ2-3, the V gene TRBV19, with a weak D call TRBD2 (5 bases). The germline CDR1 and CDR2 sequences are LNHDA and SQIVND (reference sequence). The CDR3 runs to 17 residues. V gave up 11 bases and J gave up 1 base, with 25 bases separating them. CDR3 nucleotide sequence: TGTGCCGTACTTGCGTCAAGCACGGCGGAGGGCACAGATACGCAGTATTTT. It encodes CAVLASSTAEGTDTQYF.

The sample holds many counts of this clonotype. This chain connects TRBV12-3 or TRBV12-4 to TRBJ2-5; weak D call: TRBD2 (5 bases). Trimming took 3 bases from V and 6 from J, leaving 8 bases between them. There are 12 residues in the CDR3. CDR3 sequence: CASSFSGKTQYF. The CDR3 DNA reads TGTGCCAGCAGTTTCTCCGGGAAGACCCAGTACTTC.

The chain has TRBV21-1 and TRBJ1-2; TRBD1 is the table's D call and was not checked against the DNA. TRBV21-1 is annotated as a pseudogene. The length of the CDR3 is 19 residues. CDR3 DNA: TGTGCCAGCAGCCGTGACGGGGGCTCAAAATATTCAGGGCTTGATGGCTACACCTTC. Protein product: CASSRDGGSKYSGLDGYTF.

This clonotype occurred many times. The gene calls are TRBV20-1 and TRBJ2-3; 11 positions match TRBD2. V gave up 6 bases and J gave up 3 bases; unmatched junction bases: 8. Looked up from germline, CDR1 is DFQATT and CDR2 is SNEGSKA (reference sequence). CDR3 length equals 15 residues. In nucleotides, the CDR3 is TGCAGTGCCTACACTAGCGGGAGTAGAACAGATACGCAGTATTTT. Its translation is CSAYTSGSRTDTQYF.

In its sample, this clonotype was seen many times. The genes are TRBV27 and TRBJ2-1; possibly TRBD1 or TRBD2 for D (7 bases each). Between the trimmed V and J ends, which lost 2 bases and 4 bases, there was a span of 18 bases. The length of the CDR3 is 17 residues. Germline CDR1 reads MNHEY; CDR2 reads SMNVEV (reference sequence). Here the CDR3 DNA reads TGTGCCAGCAGTTTAAACATTTTCCAGGGGGGGTACAATGAGCAGTTCTTC. It specifies CASSLNIFQGGYNEQFF.

This clonotype came up many times. The chain is built from TRBV7-2 and TRBJ2-7; unclear D gene. Trimming stripped 5 bases from V and 3 bases from J, with 11 bases between. The CDR3 is made up of 13 amino acids. Per germline, CDR1 SGHTA and CDR2 FQGNSA. The CDR3 DNA follows: TGTGCCAGCAGCCCGGCCGGTGTCTACGAGCAGTACTTC. As protein: CASSPAGVYEQYF. Variable domain in full (rest from reference TRBV7-2 and TRBJ2-7): GAGVSQSPSNKVTEKGKDVELRCDPISGHTALYWYRQSLGQGLEFLIYFQGNSAPDKSGLPSDRFSAERTGGSVSTLTIQRTQQEDSAVYLCASSPAGVYEQYFGPGTRLTVT.

The chain recombines TRBV6-2 or TRBV6-3 with TRBJ2-5; 7 bases agree with TRBD2. This CDR3 spans 17 amino acids. The junction had 9 bases not matched to a gene; V was cut back by 0 bases and J by 2 bases. Germline lookup yields CDR1 MNHEY and CDR2 SVGEGT. The CDR3 nucleotides are TGTGCCAGCAGTTACTCGATATCAGCGGGACGGCAAGAGACCCAGTACTTC. Translated: CASSYSISAGRQETQYF.

The chain links TRBV14 to TRBJ1-3, with 7 bases identical to TRBD1. V dropped 1 base and J dropped 8; count of bases not matched to a gene: 8. CDR3 length: 15 residues. CDR1 is SGHDN, CDR2 FVKESK, per germline. CDR3 region: CASSQGTGDVDTIYF. In DNA, the CDR3 is TGTGCCAGCAGCCAAGGGACAGGTGATGTGGACACCATATATTTT.

This clonotype was seen many times. V gene TRBV6-2 or TRBV6-3 combines with J gene TRBJ1-5; the D gene is possibly TRBD1 (6 bases). The V end lost 6 bases, the J end lost 4 bases, and 16 bases lay between the germline ends. This CDR3 has 15 amino acids. CDR1 and CDR2 from the germline V gene are MNHEY and SVGEGT. In DNA form, the CDR3 reads TGTGCCAGCAGCCTCCACCGACAGGAAAATCAGCCCCAGCATTTT. This codes for CASSLHRQENQPQHF.

This clonotype came up many times. The chain carries TRBV5-4 and TRBJ2-5; perhaps TRBD2 as D (7 bases). The CDR3 consists of 15 residues. Per the germline V gene, CDR1 is SGHNT and CDR2 is YYREEE (reference sequence). The V end lost 3 bases, the J end lost 4 bases, and 16 bases lay between the germline ends. CDR3: CASSYAAGAVETQYF. For the CDR3, the DNA is TGTGCCAGCAGCTATGCGGCGGGGGCTGTAGAGACCCAGTACTTC.

This clonotype was recorded at least ten times. V usage is TRBV19 and J usage is TRBJ1-5; TRBD1 matches at 7 bases. There are 13 residues in the CDR3. Germline V gives CDR1 LNHDA, CDR2 SQIVND (reference sequence). The junction had 3 bases not matched to a gene; V was cut back by 5 bases and J by 5 bases. The CDR3 DNA reads TGTGCCAGTAGTTTCACAGGGGATCAGCCCCAGCATTTT. This gives the protein CASSFTGDQPQHF.